This record covers a single T cell receptor beta chain. Within the sample, other DNA sequences also encode this same CDR3. Treatment here: around 19 received Ad26.COV2.S at low or high dose, single or two shots; roughly five received placebo; per-sample allocation not given. On day 63 after the first injection, vaccine and placebo recipients gave samples. Adults aged 18-55 years in Boston included the donor. There are 15 residues in the CDR3. Per the germline V gene, CDR1 is MDHEN and CDR2 is SYDVKM. The ends were cut back, 6 bases at V and 0 bases at J, with 15 bases in the middle. This specimen belongs to a study of Ad26.COV2.S vaccination and SARS-CoV-2 variants. Sequenced by immunoSEQ multiplex PCR; TCRdb stores in-frame clones only, minus some. This sample has 400,000 to 500,000 clones, with roughly 89% found just once.

Sequenced here: peripheral blood, sampled in a trial of Ad26.COV2.S vaccine versus placebo. The chain links TRBV28 to TRBJ2-7; D perhaps matches TRBD1 (6 bases). This clonotype was obtained from a person aged 18-60 years who received the Ad26.COV2.S COVID-19 vaccine or a placebo. DNA of the CDR3: TGTGCCAGCAGCCCCAGGGGCCGAAGCTCCTACGAGCAGTACTTC. Its protein product is CASSPRGRSSYEQYF.